These 30 T cell receptor beta chains share one sample of origin, sequenced in a study of Ad26.COV2.S vaccination and SARS-CoV-2 variants. Treatment given: 15 to 20 received Ad26.COV2.S at low or high dose, single or two shots; a few received placebo; per-sample allocation not given. Each sample was drawn 63 days after the first injection (of vaccine or placebo). Assay used: immunoSEQ multiplex PCR; TCRdb lists only in-frame clones, some missing. In the table there are about 440,000 clones, roughly 89% of which are singletons. The sample consisted of peripheral blood, taken in a trial of Ad26.COV2.S vaccine versus placebo. The origin of the receptors is a person between 18 and 65 years old who received the Ad26.COV2.S COVID-19 vaccine or a placebo.

The V gene is TRBV5-4, the J gene TRBJ1-6; D remains ambiguous. Deletions cut 4 bases from V and 4 bases from J, with 3 bases between. Germline V gene sequence: CDR1 SGHNT, CDR2 YYREEE (reference sequence). This CDR3 is 12 amino acids long. DNA of the CDR3: TGTGCCAGCAGCACTTATAATTCACCCCTCCACTTT. This translates into CASSTYNSPLHF.

This chain's CDR3 is CATTDAAGTQHF. CDR3 nucleotides: TGTGCCACCACCGATGCGGCAGGGACCCAGCATTTT. V usage is TRBV19 and J usage is TRBJ1-5, with a possible D match to TRBD1 (5 bases). The CDR3 runs to 12 residues. V was shortened by 10 bases and J by 11 bases, with 18 bases between the two germline ends. Germline CDR1 and CDR2: LNHDA and SQIVND (reference sequence). Full variable domain (remainder filled in from reference TRBV19 and TRBJ1-5): DGGITQSPKYLFRKEGQNVTLSCEQNLNHDAMYWYRQDPGQGLRLIYYSQIVNDFQKGDIAEGYSVSREKKESFPLTVTSAQKNPTAFYLCATTDAAGTQHFGDGTRLSIL.

The J gene is TRBJ2-7, the V gene TRBV9; D might be TRBD2 (5 bases). Germline V gene data show CDR1 as SGDLS and CDR2 as YYNGEE. There are 15 residues in the CDR3. V shed 0 bases and J shed 3 bases, with 13 bases lying between them. The CDR3 reads CASSVEPSPHYEQYF. CDR3 sequence (DNA): TGTGCCAGCAGCGTAGAGCCTAGCCCACACTACGAGCAGTACTTC. The whole variable domain, remainder taken from reference TRBV9 and TRBJ2-7, is DSGVTQTPKHLITATGQRVTLRCSPRSGDLSVYWYQQSLDQGLQFLIQYYNGEERAKGNILERFSAQQFPDLHSELNLSSLELGDSALYFCASSVEPSPHYEQYFGPGTRLTVT.

This clone was seen ten or more times. This rearrangement joins TRBV5-1 to TRBJ2-7, with TRBD1 matching 8 bases. Trimming removed 4 bases from V and 2 bases from J; junction bases left unmatched: 8. Germline CDR1 is SGHRS and CDR2 is YFSETQ. CDR3 size: 15 residues. The CDR3 is CASSLDRAPPYEQYF. CDR3 DNA sequence: TGCGCCAGCAGCCTGGACAGGGCGCCACCCTACGAGCAGTACTTC.

The J gene is TRBJ2-7, the V gene TRBV9; the match to TRBD1 covers 9 bases. The CDR3 loop spans 15 amino acids. After removal of 0 bases from V and 5 bases from J, the junction contained 6 bases not matched to a gene. Germline V gene sequence: CDR1 SGDLS, CDR2 YYNGEE. CDR3 coding DNA: TGTGCCAGCAGCGTAGGTAGGGACAGGGCCCACGAGCAGTACTTC. It yields the protein CASSVGRDRAHEQYF.

The V and J genes are TRBV7-3 and TRBJ2-2; no definite D call. This CDR3 is built from 12 residues. Germline CDR1 is SGHTA and CDR2 is FQGTGA. Trimming removed 5 bases at V and 4 bases at J, with 5 bases between. The CDR3 DNA reads TGTGCCAGCAGCATGAGCACCGGGGAGCTGTTTTTT. It codes for CASSMSTGELFF.

The rearrangement joins TRBV30 to TRBJ2-5; TRBD1 matches at 7 bases. The CDR3 covers 17 residues. The V and J ends lost 3 bases and 1 base, in that order; junction bases with no gene match: 14. Germline loops: CDR1 GTSNPN, CDR2 SVGIG (reference sequence). In DNA form, the CDR3 reads TGTGCCTGGAGCCGACCTCGACAGGGAAACCCCCAAGAGACCCAGTACTTC. It translates to CAWSRPRQGNPQETQYF.

CDR3 amino acids: CASSYSTGPGELFF. The CDR3 DNA is TGTGCCAGCAGTTATTCCACCGGGCCCGGGGAGCTGTTTTTT. The chain uses TRBV6-2 or TRBV6-3 and TRBJ2-2; D is ambiguous. V dropped 3 bases and J dropped 6 bases, with 11 bases sitting between them. This CDR3 comprises 14 residues. Germline CDR1 is MNHEY and CDR2 is SVGEGT.

The chain couples TRBV5-1 to TRBJ2-2, with unresolved D. CDR1 is SGHRS and CDR2 is YFSETQ in the germline V gene. The CDR3 consists of 14 residues. The germline V and J ends were trimmed by 0 bases and 3 bases, with 6 bases remaining between them. CDR3 amino acids: CASSLVTDTGELFF. The CDR3 nucleotides are TGCGCCAGCAGCTTGGTTACCGACACCGGGGAGCTGTTTTTT.

The chain links TRBV5-6 to TRBJ1-3; D is unclear. CDR1 SGHDT and CDR2 YYEEEE come from the germline V gene. The CDR3 consists of 14 residues. Trimming cost V 4 bases and J 1 base, with 9 bases left between them. This CDR3 reads CASSPRWSGNTIYF. DNA of the CDR3: TGTGCCAGCAGCCCTAGGTGGTCTGGAAACACCATATATTTT.

The CDR3 here is CASSSPDRVGRETQYF. The CDR3 DNA reads TGTGCCAGCAGTTCCCCGGACAGGGTTGGGCGAGAGACCCAGTACTTC. The chain employs TRBV6-5 and TRBJ2-5, with TRBD1 identical over 8 bases. The CDR3 sequence is 16 residues long. Germline V gene data show CDR1 as MNHEY and CDR2 as SVGAGI. The V and J ends lost 4 bases and 4 bases, in that order; junction bases with no gene match: 11.

This clone was found many times. The chain is built from TRBV5-1 and TRBJ1-2; 9 bases agree with TRBD1. Germline V gene lookup returns CDR1 SGHRS and CDR2 YFSETQ. The ends lost 5 bases at V and 5 bases at J; junction bases unmatched: 13. CDR3 length: 16 residues. DNA of the CDR3: TGCGCCAGCAGTGGGGACAGGGCAAAGTCGTCGTATGGCTACACCTTC. Its translation: CASSGDRAKSSYGYTF.

This chain connects TRBV28 to TRBJ2-1; 8 bases map to TRBD2. This CDR3 region has 15 residues. J lost 4 bases, V lost 2 bases, and 4 bases had no gene match. Germline V gene lookup returns CDR1 MDHEN and CDR2 SYDVKM. The CDR3 coding sequence is TGTGCCAGCAGTTTAAGCGGGAGTAGGTACAATGAGCAGTTCTTC. It yields the protein CASSLSGSRYNEQFF.

J is TRBJ2-5 and V is TRBV15, with a possible D match to TRBD2 (5 bases). The V gene's germline CDR1 is LNHNV and CDR2 YYDKDF (reference sequence). The length of the CDR3 is 15 residues. Trimming removed 4 bases at V and 0 bases at J, with 12 bases between. The CDR3: CATSTDPGNQETQYF. Here the CDR3 DNA reads TGTGCCACCAGCACTGACCCGGGAAACCAAGAGACCCAGTACTTC.

This clone was detected once. This rearrangement joins TRBV11-2 to TRBJ2-2; D not certain. The CDR3 is made up of 15 amino acids. The V and J ends lost 5 bases and 5 bases respectively, with 15 bases between them. Per germline, CDR1 SGHAT and CDR2 FQNNGV. The CDR3 reads CASSVGQVVTGELFF. CDR3 DNA sequence: TGTGCCAGCAGCGTGGGCCAAGTTGTAACCGGGGAGCTGTTTTTT.

This clone occurred once. The V and J genes are TRBV11-3 and TRBJ2-2, with TRBD2 matching over 7 bases. This CDR3 region has 14 residues. The ends lost 8 bases at V and 3 bases at J; junction bases unmatched: 6. Germline loops: CDR1 SGHNT, CDR2 YENEEA. CDR3 amino acids: CASAGGSHTGELFF. The CDR3 coding sequence is TGTGCCAGCGCTGGCGGGAGTCACACCGGGGAGCTGTTTTTT.

This clone has just one count. The V gene is TRBV7-3, the J gene TRBJ1-1, with D hard to call. Trimming removed 5 bases from V and 3 bases from J, with 13 bases in between. The germline V gene encodes CDR1 SGHTA and CDR2 FQGTGA. This CDR3 has 14 residues. The CDR3 reads CASSAGRRDTEAFF. In nucleotides, the CDR3 is TGTGCCAGCAGCGCCGGTCGGAGGGACACTGAAGCTTTCTTT.

This clone came up once. The chain uses TRBV5-4 and TRBJ2-1; 11 bases align to TRBD2. V dropped 5 bases and J dropped 7; count of bases not matched to a gene: 8. CDR3 length: 15 amino acids. The germline V gene encodes CDR1 SGHNT and CDR2 YYREEE (reference sequence). The CDR3 region is CASRYGLAGTNEQFF. The CDR3 DNA reads TGTGCCAGCAGGTACGGACTAGCGGGTACGAATGAGCAGTTCTTC.

This rearrangement joins TRBV19 to TRBJ2-6; 10 bases map to TRBD2. V shed 5 bases and J 3 bases; nucleotides not matched to a gene: 4. Germline V CDR1 and CDR2: LNHDA, SQIVND (reference sequence). This CDR3 has 16 amino acids. The CDR3 loop reads CASSSSGSDGANVLTF. In DNA, the CDR3 is TGTGCCAGTAGTTCTAGCGGGAGTGATGGGGCCAACGTCCTGACTTTC.

A few counts support this clone. The chain joins TRBV12-3 or TRBV12-4 to TRBJ1-1; D may be TRBD1 (6 bases). The CDR3 length is 13 residues. V dropped 8 bases and J dropped 0 bases, with 10 bases sitting between them. CDR3 protein: CASLKGVNTEAFF. The CDR3 DNA reads TGTGCCAGCCTCAAGGGGGTGAACACTGAAGCTTTCTTT.

Of note for this clone: Different DNA sequences within this sample yield the same CDR3. V is TRBV9 and J is TRBJ2-7, with D uncertain. The CDR3 sequence is 13 residues long. V lost 2 bases and J lost 1, with 7 bases in between. CDR1 and CDR2 from the germline V gene are SGDLS and YYNGEE. The chain's CDR3 is CASSVGLSYEQYF. The CDR3 DNA follows: TGTGCCAGCAGCGTTGGCCTTTCCTACGAGCAGTACTTC.

The rearrangement uses TRBV7-3 and TRBJ2-3; tentatively, D is TRBD2 (7 bases). CDR1 is SGHTA, CDR2 FQGTGA, per germline. The V gene lost 5 bases and the J gene lost 4 bases, with 16 bases spanning the gap. The CDR3 is 15 residues long. As DNA, the CDR3 is TGTGCCAGCAGCCCAGTGGGGGGGCTCGCAGATACGCAGTATTTT. This translates into CASSPVGGLADTQYF.

The chain uses TRBV27 and TRBJ2-2; 9 bases fit TRBD2. V lost 9 bases to trimming and J lost 4 bases; unmatched junction nucleotides: 6. Germline V gene lookup returns CDR1 MNHEY and CDR2 SMNVEV (reference sequence). The CDR3 runs 14 residues. The CDR3 nucleotides read TGTGCCAGTAGGCTAGCGGGACTCACCGGGGAGCTGTTTTTT. Protein sequence: CASRLAGLTGELFF.

This sequence joins TRBV28 and TRBJ2-5; D not certain. Germline loops: CDR1 MDHEN, CDR2 SYDVKM. The germline V and J ends were trimmed by 7 bases and 2 bases, with 11 bases remaining between them. The CDR3 has 13 residues. CDR3: CASKDWSQETQYF. In nucleotides, the CDR3 is TGTGCCAGCAAGGATTGGTCACAAGAGACCCAGTACTTC. The full variable domain, completed using reference TRBV28 and TRBJ2-5, is DVKVTQSSRYLVKRTGEKVFLECVQDMDHENMFWYRQDPGLGLRLIYFSYDVKMKEKGDIPEGYSVSREKKERFSLILESASTNQTSMYLCASKDWSQETQYFGPGTRLLVL.

The chain is built from TRBV5-1 and TRBJ2-7, with TRBD2 matching 16 bases. Germline V gives CDR1 SGHRS, CDR2 YFSETQ. The CDR3 runs to 16 residues. The junction had 2 bases not matched to a gene; V was cut back by 3 bases and J by 2 bases. In DNA form, the CDR3 reads TGCGCCAGCAGCTGGGGACTAGCGGGAGGGACCTACGAGCAGTACTTC. Protein: CASSWGLAGGTYEQYF.

V and J are TRBV10-2 and TRBJ1-2; D is unclear. The CDR3 contains 15 residues. Germline V lookup: CDR1 WSHSY, CDR2 SAAADI. V was cut by 6 bases and J by 4 bases, with 18 bases left in between. This CDR3 is CASRARSAGGYGYTF. CDR3 coding DNA: TGCGCCAGCAGGGCCAGGTCGGCCGGAGGCTATGGCTACACCTTC.

This clone has a single count. The chain uses TRBV7-9 and TRBJ2-1; maybe TRBD1 (6 bases). V dropped 6 bases and J dropped 6 bases, with 9 bases sitting between them. The CDR3 loop spans 12 amino acids. Germline CDR1 and CDR2: SEHNR and FQNEAQ (reference sequence). The CDR3 DNA reads as TGTGCCAGCAGTCAGGGGTTCAATGAGCAGTTCTTC. It encodes CASSQGFNEQFF.

This sequence joins TRBV28 and TRBJ1-2; TRBD1 agrees at 7 bases. Germline V gives CDR1 MDHEN, CDR2 SYDVKM. The CDR3 runs to 16 residues. The V gene end was trimmed by 7 bases and the J gene end by 8 bases; junction bases not matched to a gene: 19. CDR3 sequence reads: CASTLQSGQYERGYTF. The CDR3 DNA reads as TGTGCCAGCACCCTCCAATCGGGACAGTACGAGAGGGGCTACACCTTC.

The chain has TRBV5-1 and TRBJ2-1; D remains unclear. The CDR3 has 15 residues. V shed 4 bases and J shed 2 bases, with 13 bases lying between them. The germline V gene has CDR1 SGHRS and CDR2 YFSETQ. CDR3 in amino acids: CASSRSLQTYNEQFF. The CDR3 bases are TGCGCCAGCAGCCGCAGCCTCCAGACCTACAATGAGCAGTTCTTC.

There are a few counts of this clone. V usage is TRBV4-2 and J usage is TRBJ2-2, with 9 nucleotides matching TRBD1. This CDR3 comprises 16 residues. CDR1 and CDR2 (germline): LGHNA, YNFKEQ. The ends lost 4 bases at V and 2 bases at J; junction bases unmatched: 5. The CDR3 DNA is TGTGCCAGCAGCCGATGGGGACAGGGTAACACCGGGGAGCTGTTTTTT. Its protein is CASSRWGQGNTGELFF.